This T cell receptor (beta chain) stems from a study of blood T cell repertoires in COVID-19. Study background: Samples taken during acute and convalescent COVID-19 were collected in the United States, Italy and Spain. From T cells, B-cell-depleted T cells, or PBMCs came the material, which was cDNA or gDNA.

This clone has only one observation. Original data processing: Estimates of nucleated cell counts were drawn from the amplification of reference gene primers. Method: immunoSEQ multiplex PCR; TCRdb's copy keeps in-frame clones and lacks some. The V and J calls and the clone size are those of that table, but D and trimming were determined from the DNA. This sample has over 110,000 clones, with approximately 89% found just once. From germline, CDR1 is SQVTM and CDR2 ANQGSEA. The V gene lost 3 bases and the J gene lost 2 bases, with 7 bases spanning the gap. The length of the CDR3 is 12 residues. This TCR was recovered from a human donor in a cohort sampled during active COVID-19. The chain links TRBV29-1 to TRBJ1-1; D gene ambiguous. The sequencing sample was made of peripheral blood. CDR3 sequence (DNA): TGCAGCGTTGACCAGATTAACACTGAAGCTTTCTTT. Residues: CSVDQINTEAFF.